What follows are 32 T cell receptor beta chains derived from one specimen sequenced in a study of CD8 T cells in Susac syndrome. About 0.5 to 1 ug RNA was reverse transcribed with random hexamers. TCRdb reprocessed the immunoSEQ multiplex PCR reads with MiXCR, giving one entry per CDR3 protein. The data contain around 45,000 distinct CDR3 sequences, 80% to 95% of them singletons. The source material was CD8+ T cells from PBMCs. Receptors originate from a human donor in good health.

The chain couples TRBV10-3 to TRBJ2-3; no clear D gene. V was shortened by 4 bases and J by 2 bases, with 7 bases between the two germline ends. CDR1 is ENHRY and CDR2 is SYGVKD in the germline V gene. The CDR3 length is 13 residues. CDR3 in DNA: TGTGCCATCAGTGTCGATGACACAGATACGCAGTATTTT. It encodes CAISVDDTDTQYF.

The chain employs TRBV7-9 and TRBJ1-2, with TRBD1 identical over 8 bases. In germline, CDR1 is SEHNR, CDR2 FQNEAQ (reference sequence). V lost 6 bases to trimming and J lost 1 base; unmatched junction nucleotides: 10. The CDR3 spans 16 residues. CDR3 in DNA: TGTGCCAGCAGTGCGACCGGGACAGGCCTTAACTATGGCTACACCTTC. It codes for CASSATGTGLNYGYTF.

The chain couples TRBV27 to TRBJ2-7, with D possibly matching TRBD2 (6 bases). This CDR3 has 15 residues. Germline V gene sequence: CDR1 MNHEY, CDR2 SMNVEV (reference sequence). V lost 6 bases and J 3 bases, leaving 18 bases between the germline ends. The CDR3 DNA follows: TGTGCCAGCAGCCTAGGGGCGCGGGGCCTCTACGAGCAGTACTTC. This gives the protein CASSLGARGLYEQYF.

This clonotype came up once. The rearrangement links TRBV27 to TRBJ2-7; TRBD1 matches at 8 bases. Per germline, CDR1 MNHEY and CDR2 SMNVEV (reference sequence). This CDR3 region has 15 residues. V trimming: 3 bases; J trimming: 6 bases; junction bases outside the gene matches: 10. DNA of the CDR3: TGTGCCAGCAGTTTCGAATCCGGGACAGGAAGCGAGCAGTACTTC. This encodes CASSFESGTGSEQYF.

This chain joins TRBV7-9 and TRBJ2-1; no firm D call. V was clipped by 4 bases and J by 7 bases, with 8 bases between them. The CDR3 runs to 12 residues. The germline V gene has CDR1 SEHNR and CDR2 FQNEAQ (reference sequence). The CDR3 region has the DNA TGTGCCAGCAGCTCGCCCAGGAATGAGCAGTTCTTC. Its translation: CASSSPRNEQFF.

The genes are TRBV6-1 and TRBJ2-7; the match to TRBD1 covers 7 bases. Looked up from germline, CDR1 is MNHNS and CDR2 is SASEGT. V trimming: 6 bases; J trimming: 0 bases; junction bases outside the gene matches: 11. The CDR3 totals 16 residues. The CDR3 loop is CASRDRRYSSSYEQYF. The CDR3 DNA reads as TGTGCCAGCAGGGACAGGAGGTACTCTAGCTCCTACGAGCAGTACTTC.

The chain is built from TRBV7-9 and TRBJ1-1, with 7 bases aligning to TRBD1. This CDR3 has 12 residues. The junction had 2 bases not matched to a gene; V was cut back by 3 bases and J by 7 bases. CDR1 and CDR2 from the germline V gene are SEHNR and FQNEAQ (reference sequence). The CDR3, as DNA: TGTGCCAGCAGCTTCCGGGACAGTGAAGCTTTCTTT. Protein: CASSFRDSEAFF. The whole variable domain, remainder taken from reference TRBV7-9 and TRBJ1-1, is DTGVSQNPRHKITKRGQNVTFRCDPISEHNRLYWYRQTLGQGPEFLTYFQNEAQLEKSRLLSDRFSAERPKGSFSTLEIQRTEQGDSAMYLCASSFRDSEAFFGQGTRLTVV.

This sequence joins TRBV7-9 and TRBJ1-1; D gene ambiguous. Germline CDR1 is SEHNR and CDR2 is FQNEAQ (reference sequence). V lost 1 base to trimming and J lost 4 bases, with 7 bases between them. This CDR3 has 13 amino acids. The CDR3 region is CASSLGGSTEAFF. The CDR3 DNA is TGTGCCAGCAGCTTAGGAGGGTCCACTGAAGCTTTCTTT.

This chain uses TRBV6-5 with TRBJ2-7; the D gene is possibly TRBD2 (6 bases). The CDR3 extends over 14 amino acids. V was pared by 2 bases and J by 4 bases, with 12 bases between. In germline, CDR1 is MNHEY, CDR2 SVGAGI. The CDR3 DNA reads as TGTGCCAGCAGTTACGATCGTGGGGGGTACGAGCAGTACTTC. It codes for CASSYDRGGYEQYF.

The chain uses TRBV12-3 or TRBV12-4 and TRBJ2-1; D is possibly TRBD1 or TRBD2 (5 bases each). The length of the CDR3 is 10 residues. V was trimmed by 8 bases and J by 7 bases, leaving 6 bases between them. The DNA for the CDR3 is TGTGCCAGCGGGACGAATGAGCAGTTCTTC. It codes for CASGTNEQFF.

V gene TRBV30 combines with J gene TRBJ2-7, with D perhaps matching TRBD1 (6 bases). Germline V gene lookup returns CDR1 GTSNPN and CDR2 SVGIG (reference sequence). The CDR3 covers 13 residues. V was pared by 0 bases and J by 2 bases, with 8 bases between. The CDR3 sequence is CAWSVGGPYEQYF. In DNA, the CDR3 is TGTGCCTGGAGTGTAGGGGGACCCTACGAGCAGTACTTC.

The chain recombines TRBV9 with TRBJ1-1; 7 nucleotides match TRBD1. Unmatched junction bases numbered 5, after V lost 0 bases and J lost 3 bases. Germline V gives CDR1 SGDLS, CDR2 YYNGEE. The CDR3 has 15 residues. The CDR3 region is CASSVGGGGHTEAFF. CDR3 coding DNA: TGTGCCAGCAGCGTAGGGGGAGGGGGCCACACTGAAGCTTTCTTT.

The CDR3 here is CASSVGAGGPLETQYF. CDR3 DNA: TGTGCCAGCAGCGTTGGGGCGGGAGGGCCGCTAGAGACCCAGTACTTC. This sequence joins TRBV9 and TRBJ2-5, with 9 bases matching TRBD2. The V segment lost 2 bases and the J segment 4 bases; nucleotides outside the gene matches: 9. The CDR3 has 16 residues. Germline-derived CDR1 and CDR2 are SGDLS and YYNGEE.

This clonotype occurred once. The CDR3 sequence is CASSQGSASGGMYNEQFF. CDR3 DNA: TGTGCCAGCAGCCAAGGATCGGCTAGCGGGGGAATGTACAATGAGCAGTTCTTC. The chain couples TRBV3-1 to TRBJ2-1; TRBD2 matches 10 bases. Germline V gene data show CDR1 as LGHDT and CDR2 as YNNKEL (reference sequence). The V and J ends lost 1 base and 4 bases, in that order; junction bases with no gene match: 10. The CDR3 contains 18 residues.

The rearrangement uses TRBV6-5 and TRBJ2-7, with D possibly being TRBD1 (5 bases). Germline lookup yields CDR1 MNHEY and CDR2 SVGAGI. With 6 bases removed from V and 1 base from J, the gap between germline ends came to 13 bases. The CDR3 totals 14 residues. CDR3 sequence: CASRTASSSYEQYF. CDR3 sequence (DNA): TGTGCCAGCAGGACAGCGAGCAGTTCCTACGAGCAGTACTTC.

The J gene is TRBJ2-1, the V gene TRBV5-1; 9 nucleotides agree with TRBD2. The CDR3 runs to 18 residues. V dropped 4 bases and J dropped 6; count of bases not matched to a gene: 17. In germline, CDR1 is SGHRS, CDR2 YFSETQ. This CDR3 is CASSPLTLAGGSSNEQFF. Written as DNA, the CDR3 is TGCGCCAGCAGCCCCCTCACCCTTGCGGGAGGGTCGTCCAATGAGCAGTTCTTC.

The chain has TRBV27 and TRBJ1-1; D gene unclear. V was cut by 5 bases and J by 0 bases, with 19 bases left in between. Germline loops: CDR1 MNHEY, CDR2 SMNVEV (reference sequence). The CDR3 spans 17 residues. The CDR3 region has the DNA TGTGCCAGCAGTCCACCCGGGTTTCGGGCAATGAACACTGAAGCTTTCTTT. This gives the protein CASSPPGFRAMNTEAFF.

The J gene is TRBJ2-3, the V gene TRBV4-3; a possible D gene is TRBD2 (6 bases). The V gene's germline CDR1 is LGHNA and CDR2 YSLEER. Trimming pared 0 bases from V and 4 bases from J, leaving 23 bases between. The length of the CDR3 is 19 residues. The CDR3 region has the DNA TGCGCCAGCAGCCAAGATGAGGGTGTTAGAGGGAGGTTGGCAGATACGCAGTATTTT. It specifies CASSQDEGVRGRLADTQYF.

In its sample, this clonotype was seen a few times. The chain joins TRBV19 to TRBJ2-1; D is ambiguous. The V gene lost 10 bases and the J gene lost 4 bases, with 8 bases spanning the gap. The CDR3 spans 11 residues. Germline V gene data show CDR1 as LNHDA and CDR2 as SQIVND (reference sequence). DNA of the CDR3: TGTGCCACCGGACCATACAATGAGCAGTTCTTC. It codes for CATGPYNEQFF. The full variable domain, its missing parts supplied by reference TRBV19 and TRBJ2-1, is DGGITQSPKYLFRKEGQNVTLSCEQNLNHDAMYWYRQDPGQGLRLIYYSQIVNDFQKGDIAEGYSVSREKKESFPLTVTSAQKNPTAFYLCATGPYNEQFFGPGTRLTVL.

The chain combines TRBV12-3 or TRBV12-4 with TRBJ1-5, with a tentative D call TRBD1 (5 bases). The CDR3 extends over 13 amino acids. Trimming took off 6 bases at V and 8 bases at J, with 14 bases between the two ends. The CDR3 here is CASRSGGLEPQHF. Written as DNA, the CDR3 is TGTGCCAGCAGATCGGGGGGTTTAGAGCCCCAGCATTTT.

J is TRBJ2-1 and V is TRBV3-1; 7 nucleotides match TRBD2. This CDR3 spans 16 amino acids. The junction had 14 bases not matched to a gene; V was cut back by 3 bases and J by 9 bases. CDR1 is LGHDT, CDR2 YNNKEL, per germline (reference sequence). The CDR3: CASSHIMGGSLGEQFF. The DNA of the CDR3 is TGTGCCAGCAGCCACATCATGGGCGGGAGTCTCGGTGAGCAGTTCTTC.

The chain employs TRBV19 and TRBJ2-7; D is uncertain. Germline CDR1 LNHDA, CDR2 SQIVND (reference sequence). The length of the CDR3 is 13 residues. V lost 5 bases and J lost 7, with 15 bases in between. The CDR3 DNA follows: TGTGCCAGTAGTGTGCTAGTCCATGCAGAGCAGTACTTC. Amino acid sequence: CASSVLVHAEQYF. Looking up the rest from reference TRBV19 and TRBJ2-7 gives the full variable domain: DGGITQSPKYLFRKEGQNVTLSCEQNLNHDAMYWYRQDPGQGLRLIYYSQIVNDFQKGDIAEGYSVSREKKESFPLTVTSAQKNPTAFYLCASSVLVHAEQYFGPGTRLTVT.

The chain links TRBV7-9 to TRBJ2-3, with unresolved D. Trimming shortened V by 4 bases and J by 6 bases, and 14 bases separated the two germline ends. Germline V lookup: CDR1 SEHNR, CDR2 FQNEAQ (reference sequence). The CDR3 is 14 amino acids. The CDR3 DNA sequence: TGTGCCAGCAGCTCACCGGCCCTAGTGGATACGCAGTATTTT. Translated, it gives CASSSPALVDTQYF.

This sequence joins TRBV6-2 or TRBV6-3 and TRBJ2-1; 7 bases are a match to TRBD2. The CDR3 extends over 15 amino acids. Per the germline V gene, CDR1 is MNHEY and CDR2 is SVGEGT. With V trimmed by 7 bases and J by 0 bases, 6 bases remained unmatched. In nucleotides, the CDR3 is TGTGCCAGCACCTGGGGCGGGAGCTCCTACAATGAGCAGTTCTTC. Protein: CASTWGGSSYNEQFF.

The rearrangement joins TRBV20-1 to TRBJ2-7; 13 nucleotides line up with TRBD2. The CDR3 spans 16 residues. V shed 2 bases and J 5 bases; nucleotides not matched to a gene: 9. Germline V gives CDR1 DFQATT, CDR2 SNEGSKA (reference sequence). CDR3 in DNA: TGCAGTGCTAGACCATCAACTAGCGGGAGGGTTAACGAGCAGTACTTC. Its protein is CSARPSTSGRVNEQYF.

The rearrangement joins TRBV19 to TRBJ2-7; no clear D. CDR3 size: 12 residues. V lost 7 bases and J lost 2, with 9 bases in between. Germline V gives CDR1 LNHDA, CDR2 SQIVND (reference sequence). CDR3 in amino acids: CASTNGPYEQYF. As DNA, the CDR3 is TGTGCCAGTACAAACGGACCCTACGAGCAGTACTTC.

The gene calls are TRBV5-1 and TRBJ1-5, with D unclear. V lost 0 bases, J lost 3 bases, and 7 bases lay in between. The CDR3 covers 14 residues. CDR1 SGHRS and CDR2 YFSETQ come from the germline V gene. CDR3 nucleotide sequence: TGCGCCAGCAGCTTGGTAGGGCCCAATCAGCCCCAGCATTTT. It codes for CASSLVGPNQPQHF.

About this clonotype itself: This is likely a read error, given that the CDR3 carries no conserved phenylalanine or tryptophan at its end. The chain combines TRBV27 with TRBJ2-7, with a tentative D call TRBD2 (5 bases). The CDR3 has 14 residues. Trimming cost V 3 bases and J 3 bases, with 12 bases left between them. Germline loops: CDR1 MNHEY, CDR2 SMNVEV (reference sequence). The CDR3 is CASSLGERLYEQYL. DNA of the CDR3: TGTGCCAGCAGTTTGGGAGAGCGGCTCTACGAGCAGTACCTC.

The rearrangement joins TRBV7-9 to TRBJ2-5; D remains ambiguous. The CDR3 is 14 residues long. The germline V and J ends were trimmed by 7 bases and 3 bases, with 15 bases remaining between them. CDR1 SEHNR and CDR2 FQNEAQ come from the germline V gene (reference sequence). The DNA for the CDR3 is TGTGCCAGCACCCCAGTGGGCGAAGAAGAGACCCAGTACTTC. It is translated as CASTPVGEEETQYF. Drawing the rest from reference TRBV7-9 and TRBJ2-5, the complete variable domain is DTGVSQNPRHKITKRGQNVTFRCDPISEHNRLYWYRQTLGQGPEFLTYFQNEAQLEKSRLLSDRFSAERPKGSFSTLEIQRTEQGDSAMYLCASTPVGEEETQYFGPGTRLLVL.

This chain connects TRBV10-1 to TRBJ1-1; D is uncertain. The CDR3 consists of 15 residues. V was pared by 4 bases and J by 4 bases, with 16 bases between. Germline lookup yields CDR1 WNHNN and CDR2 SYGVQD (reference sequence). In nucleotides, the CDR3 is TGCGCCAGCAGTGCCGACCTGGGGATAGGCACTGAAGCTTTCTTT. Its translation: CASSADLGIGTEAFF.

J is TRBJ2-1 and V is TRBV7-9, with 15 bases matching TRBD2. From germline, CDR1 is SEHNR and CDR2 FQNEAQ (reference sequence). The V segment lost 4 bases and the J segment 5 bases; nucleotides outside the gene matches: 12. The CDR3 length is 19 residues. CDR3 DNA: TGTGCCAGCAGCTCCACGGGACTAGCGGGAGGCCCGAGGGACAATGAGCAGTTCTTC. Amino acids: CASSSTGLAGGPRDNEQFF. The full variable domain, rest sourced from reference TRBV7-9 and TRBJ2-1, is DTGVSQNPRHKITKRGQNVTFRCDPISEHNRLYWYRQTLGQGPEFLTYFQNEAQLEKSRLLSDRFSAERPKGSFSTLEIQRTEQGDSAMYLCASSSTGLAGGPRDNEQFFGPGTRLTVL.

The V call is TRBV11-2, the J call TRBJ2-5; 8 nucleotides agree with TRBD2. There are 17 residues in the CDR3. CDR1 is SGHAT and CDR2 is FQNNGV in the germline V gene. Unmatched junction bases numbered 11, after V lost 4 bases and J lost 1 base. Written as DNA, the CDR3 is TGTGCCAGCAGCTCGTCGGGGCGGGGGGAAATCCAAGAGACCCAGTACTTC. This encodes CASSSSGRGEIQETQYF.